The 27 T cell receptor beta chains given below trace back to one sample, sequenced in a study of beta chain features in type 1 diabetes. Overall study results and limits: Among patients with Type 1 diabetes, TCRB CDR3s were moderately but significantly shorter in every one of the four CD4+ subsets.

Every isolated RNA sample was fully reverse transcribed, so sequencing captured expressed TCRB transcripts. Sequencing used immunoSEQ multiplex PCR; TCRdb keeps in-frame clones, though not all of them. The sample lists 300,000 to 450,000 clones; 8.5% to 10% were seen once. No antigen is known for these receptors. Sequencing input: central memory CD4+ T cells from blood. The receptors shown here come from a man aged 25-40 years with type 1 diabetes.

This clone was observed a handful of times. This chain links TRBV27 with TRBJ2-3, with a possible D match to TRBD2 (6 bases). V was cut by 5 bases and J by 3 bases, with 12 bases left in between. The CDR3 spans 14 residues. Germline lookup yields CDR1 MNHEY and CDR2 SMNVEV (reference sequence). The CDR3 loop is CASSLRLVTDTQYF. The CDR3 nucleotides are TGTGCCAGCAGTCTCCGACTAGTTACAGATACGCAGTATTTT.

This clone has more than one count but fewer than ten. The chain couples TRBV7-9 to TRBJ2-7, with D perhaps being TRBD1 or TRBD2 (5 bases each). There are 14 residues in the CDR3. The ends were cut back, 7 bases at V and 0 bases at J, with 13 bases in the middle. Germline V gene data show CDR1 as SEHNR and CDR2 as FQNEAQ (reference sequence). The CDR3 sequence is CASIKGAGSYEQYF. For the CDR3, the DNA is TGTGCCAGCATAAAAGGGGCGGGCTCCTACGAGCAGTACTTC.

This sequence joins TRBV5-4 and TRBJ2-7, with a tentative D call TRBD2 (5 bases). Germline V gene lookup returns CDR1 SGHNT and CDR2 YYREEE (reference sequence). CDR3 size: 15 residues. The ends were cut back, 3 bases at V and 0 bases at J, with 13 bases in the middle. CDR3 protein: CASSSQWESSYEQYF. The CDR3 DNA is TGTGCCAGCAGCTCTCAGTGGGAGAGCTCCTACGAGCAGTACTTC.

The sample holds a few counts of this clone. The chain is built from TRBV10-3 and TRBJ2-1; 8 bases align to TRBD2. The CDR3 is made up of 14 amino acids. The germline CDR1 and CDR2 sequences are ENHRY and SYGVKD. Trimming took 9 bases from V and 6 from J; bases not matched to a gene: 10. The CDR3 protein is CAMRSSGDSNEQFF. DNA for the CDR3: TGTGCCATGAGAAGTAGCGGGGACTCCAATGAGCAGTTCTTC.

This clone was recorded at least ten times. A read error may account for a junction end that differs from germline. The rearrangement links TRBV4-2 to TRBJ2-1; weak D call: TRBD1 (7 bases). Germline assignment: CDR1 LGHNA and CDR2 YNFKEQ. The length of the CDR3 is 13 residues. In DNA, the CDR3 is TGTGCCAGCAGCCAAGATGGAGGGGGCGCCCCGCTCTTC. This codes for CASSQDGGGAPLF.

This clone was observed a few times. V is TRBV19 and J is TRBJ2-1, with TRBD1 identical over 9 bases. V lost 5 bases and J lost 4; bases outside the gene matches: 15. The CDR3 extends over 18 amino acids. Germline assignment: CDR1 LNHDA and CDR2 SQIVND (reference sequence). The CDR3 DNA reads TGTGCCAGTAGTTTCTACTCCCCGGGACAGGGAGGTTACAATGAGCAGTTCTTC. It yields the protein CASSFYSPGQGGYNEQFF.

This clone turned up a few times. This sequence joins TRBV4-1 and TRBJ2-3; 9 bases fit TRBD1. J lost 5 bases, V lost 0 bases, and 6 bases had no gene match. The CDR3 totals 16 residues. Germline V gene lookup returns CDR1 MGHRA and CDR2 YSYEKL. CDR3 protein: CASSQDLRTGVDTQYF. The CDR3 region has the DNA TGCGCCAGCAGCCAAGATCTAAGGACAGGGGTAGATACGCAGTATTTT.

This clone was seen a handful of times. For the CDR3, the DNA is TGCGCCAGCAGCTTGGCACTAGCGGAGATCTACGAGCAGTACTTC. Amino acid sequence: CASSLALAEIYEQYF. The chain combines TRBV5-1 with TRBJ2-7; 8 bases line up with TRBD2. The V and J ends lost 0 bases and 3 bases, in that order; junction bases with no gene match: 5. The CDR3 sequence is 15 residues long. The germline gives CDR1 SGHRS, CDR2 YFSETQ.

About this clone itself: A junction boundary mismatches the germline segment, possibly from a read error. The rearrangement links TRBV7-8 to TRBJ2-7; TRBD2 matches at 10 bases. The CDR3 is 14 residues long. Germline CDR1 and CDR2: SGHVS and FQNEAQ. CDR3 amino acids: CASSLAGVRYEQYF. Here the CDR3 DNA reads TGTGCCAGCAGCCTAGCGGGAGTACGATACGAGCAGTACTTC.

The CDR3 loop is CASSERRDSREQYF. In nucleotides, the CDR3 is TGCGCCAGCAGTGAGCGACGGGACTCCCGGGAGCAGTACTTC. The V gene is TRBV10-1, the J gene TRBJ2-5; possibly TRBD2 for D (6 bases). V lost 2 bases and J 11 bases, leaving 18 bases between the germline ends. Germline values: CDR1 WNHNN, CDR2 SYGVQD (reference sequence). The CDR3 length is 14 residues.

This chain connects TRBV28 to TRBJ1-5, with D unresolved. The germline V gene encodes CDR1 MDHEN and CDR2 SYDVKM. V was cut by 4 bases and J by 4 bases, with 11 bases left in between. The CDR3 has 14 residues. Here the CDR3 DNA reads TGTGCCAGCAGTTGGAGCTTAAATAATCAGCCCCAGCATTTT. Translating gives CASSWSLNNQPQHF.

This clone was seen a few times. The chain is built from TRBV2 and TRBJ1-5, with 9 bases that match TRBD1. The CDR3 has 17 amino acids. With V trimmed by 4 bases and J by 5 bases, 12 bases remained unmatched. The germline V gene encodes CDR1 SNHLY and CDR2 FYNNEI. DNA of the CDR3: TGTGCCAGCAGTGTCCGGGGACAGGGCCCCGAATATCAGCCCCAGCATTTT. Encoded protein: CASSVRGQGPEYQPQHF.

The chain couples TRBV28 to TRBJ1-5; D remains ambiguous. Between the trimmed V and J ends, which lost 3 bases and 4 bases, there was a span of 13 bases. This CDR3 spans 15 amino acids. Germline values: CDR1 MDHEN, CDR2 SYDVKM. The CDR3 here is CASSLRSVGNQPQHF. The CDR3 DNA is TGTGCCAGCAGTTTGAGATCCGTGGGGAATCAGCCCCAGCATTTT.

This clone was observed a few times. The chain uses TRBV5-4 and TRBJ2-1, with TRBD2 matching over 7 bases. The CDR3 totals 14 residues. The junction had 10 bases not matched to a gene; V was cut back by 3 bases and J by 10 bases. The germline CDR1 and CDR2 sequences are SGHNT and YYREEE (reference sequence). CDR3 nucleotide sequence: TGTGCCAGCAGCTCAAAATCGGGGGAGGGAGAGCAGTTCTTC. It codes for CASSSKSGEGEQFF.

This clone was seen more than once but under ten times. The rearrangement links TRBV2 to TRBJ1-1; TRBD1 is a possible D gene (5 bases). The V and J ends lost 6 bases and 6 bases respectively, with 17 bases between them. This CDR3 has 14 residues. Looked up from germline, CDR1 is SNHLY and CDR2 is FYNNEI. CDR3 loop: CASRVTWGSPEAFF. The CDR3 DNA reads TGTGCCAGCAGAGTGACATGGGGGAGCCCTGAAGCTTTCTTT.

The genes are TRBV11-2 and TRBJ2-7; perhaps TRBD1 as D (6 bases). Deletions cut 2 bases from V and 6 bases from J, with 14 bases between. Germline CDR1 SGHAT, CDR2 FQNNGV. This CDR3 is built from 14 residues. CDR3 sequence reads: CASSLRSGAAEQYF. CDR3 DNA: TGTGCCAGCAGCTTAAGGTCAGGGGCCGCCGAGCAGTACTTC.

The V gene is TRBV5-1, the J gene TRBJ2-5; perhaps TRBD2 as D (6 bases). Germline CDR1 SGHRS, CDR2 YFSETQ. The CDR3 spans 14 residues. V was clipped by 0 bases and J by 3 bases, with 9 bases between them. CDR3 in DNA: TGCGCCAGCAGCTTGGCTGCTAGCGAAGAGACCCAGTACTTC. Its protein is CASSLAASEETQYF.

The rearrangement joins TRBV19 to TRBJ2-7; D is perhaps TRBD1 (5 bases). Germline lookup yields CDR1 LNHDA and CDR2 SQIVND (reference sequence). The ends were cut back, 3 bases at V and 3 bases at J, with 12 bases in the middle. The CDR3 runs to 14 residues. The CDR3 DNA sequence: TGTGCCAGTAGTATCGGGCCAGGGATCTACGAGCAGTACTTC. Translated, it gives CASSIGPGIYEQYF.

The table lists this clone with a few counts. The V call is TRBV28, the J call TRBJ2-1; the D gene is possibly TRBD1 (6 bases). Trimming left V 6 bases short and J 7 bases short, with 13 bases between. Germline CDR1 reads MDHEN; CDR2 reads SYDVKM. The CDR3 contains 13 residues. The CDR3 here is CASSPGQPNEQFF. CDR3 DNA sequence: TGTGCCAGCAGCCCTGGACAGCCGAATGAGCAGTTCTTC. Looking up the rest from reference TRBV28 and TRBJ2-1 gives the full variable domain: DVKVTQSSRYLVKRTGEKVFLECVQDMDHENMFWYRQDPGLGLRLIYFSYDVKMKEKGDIPEGYSVSREKKERFSLILESASTNQTSMYLCASSPGQPNEQFFGPGTRLTVL.

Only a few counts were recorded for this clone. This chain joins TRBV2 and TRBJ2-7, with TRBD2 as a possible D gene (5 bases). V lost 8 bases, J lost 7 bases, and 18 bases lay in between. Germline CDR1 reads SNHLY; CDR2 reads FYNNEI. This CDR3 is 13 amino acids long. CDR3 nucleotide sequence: TGTGCCAGCTCGACCGGACGGCGGACTGAGCAGTACTTC. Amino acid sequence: CASSTGRRTEQYF.

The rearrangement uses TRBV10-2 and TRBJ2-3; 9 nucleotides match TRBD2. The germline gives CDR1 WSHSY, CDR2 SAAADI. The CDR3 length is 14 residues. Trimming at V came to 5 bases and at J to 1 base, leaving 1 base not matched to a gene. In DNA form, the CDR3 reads TGCGCCAGCAGTCTAGCGGGACGCACAGATACGCAGTATTTT. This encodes CASSLAGRTDTQYF.

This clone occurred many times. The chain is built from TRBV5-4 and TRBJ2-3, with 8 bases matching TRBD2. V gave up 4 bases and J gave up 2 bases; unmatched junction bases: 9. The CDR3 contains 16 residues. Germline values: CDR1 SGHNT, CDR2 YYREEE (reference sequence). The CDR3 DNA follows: TGTGCCAGCAGCCGGATGAGCGGGAGAGACACAGATACGCAGTATTTT. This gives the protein CASSRMSGRDTDTQYF.

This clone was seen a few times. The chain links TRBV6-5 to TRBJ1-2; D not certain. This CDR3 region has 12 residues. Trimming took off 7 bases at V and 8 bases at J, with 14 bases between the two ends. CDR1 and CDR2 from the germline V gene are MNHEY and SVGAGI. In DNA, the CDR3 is TGTGCCAGCACCTCCGGGATGGGGGGCTACACCTTC. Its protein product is CASTSGMGGYTF.

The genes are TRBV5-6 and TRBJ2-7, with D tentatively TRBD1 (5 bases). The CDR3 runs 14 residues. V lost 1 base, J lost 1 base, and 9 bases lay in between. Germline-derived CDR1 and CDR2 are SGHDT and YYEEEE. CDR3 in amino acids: CASSLNRHSYEQYF. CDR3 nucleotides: TGTGCCAGCAGCTTGAACAGGCATTCCTACGAGCAGTACTTC. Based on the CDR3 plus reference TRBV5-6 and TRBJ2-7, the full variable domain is DAGVTQSPTHLIKTRGQQVTLRCSPKSGHDTVSWYQQALGQGPQFIFQYYEEEERQRGNFPDRFSGHQFPNYSSELNVNALLLGDSALYLCASSLNRHSYEQYFGPGTRLTVT.

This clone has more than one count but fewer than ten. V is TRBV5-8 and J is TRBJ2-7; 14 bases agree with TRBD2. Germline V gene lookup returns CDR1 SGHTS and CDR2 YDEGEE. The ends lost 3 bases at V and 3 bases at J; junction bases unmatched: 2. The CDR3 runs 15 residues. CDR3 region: CASSWGLAGDYEQYF. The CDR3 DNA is TGTGCCAGCAGCTGGGGACTAGCGGGAGACTACGAGCAGTACTTC. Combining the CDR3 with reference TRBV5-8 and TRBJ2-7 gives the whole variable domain EAGVTQSPTHLIKTRGQQATLRCSPISGHTSVYWYQQALGLGLQFLLWYDEGEERNRGNFPPRFSGRQFPNYSSELNVNALELEDSALYLCASSWGLAGDYEQYFGPGTRLTVT.

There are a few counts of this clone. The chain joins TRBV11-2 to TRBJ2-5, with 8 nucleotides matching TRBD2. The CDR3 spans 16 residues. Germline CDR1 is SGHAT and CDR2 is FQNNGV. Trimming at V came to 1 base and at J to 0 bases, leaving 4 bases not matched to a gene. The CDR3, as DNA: TGTGCCAGCAGCTTAGGCCCTAGCGGGTACCAAGAGACCCAGTACTTC. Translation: CASSLGPSGYQETQYF.

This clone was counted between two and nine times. The CDR3 DNA sequence: TGTGCCAGCAGGGAAAAGCGGGAGGAAAGGTACGAGCAGTACTTC. Amino acid sequence: CASREKREERYEQYF. V usage is TRBV21-1 and J usage is TRBJ2-7; the DNA was not compared with TRBD2, the D call given in the table. TRBV21-1 is a known pseudogene. CDR3 size: 15 residues.